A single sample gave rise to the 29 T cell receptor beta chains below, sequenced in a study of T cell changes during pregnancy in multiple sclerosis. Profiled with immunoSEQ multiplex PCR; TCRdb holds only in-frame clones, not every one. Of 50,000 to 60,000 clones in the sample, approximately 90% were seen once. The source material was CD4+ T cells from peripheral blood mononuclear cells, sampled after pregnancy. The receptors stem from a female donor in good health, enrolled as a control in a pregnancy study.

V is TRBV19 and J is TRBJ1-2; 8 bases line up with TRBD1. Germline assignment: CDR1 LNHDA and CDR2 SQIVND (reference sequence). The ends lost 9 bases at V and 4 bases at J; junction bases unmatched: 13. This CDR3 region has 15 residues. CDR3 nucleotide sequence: TGTGCCAGCACCACCGGACAGGGCCTCCCCTATGGCTACACCTTC. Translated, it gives CASTTGQGLPYGYTF.

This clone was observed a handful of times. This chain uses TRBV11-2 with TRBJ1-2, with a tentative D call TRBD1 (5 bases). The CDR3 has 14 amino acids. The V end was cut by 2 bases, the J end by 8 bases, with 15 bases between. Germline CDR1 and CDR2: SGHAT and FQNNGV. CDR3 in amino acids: CASSLYQGPGGYTF. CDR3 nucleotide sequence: TGTGCCAGCAGCTTATATCAGGGTCCAGGCGGCTACACCTTC. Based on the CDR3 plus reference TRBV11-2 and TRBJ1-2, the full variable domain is EAGVAQSPRYKIIEKRQSVAFWCNPISGHATLYWYQQILGQGPKLLIQFQNNGVVDDSQLPKDRFSAERLKGVDSTLKIQPAKLEDSAVYLCASSLYQGPGGYTFGSGTRLTVV.

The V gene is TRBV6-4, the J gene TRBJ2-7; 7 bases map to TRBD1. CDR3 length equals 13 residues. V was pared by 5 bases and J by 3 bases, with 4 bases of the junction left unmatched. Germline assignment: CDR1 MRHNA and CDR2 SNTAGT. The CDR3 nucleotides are TGTGCCAGCAGTCCCTGGACAGGCTACGAGCAGTACTTC. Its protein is CASSPWTGYEQYF.

CDR3 nucleotides: TGTGCCAGCAGCTTACGACAGGGGGCAAGTGGAGGTGGCTACACCTTC. This gives the protein CASSLRQGASGGGYTF. The genes are TRBV7-9 and TRBJ1-2; 10 bases map to TRBD1. This CDR3 is built from 16 residues. V was pared by 2 bases and J by 7 bases, with 10 bases of the junction left unmatched. Germline lookup yields CDR1 SEHNR and CDR2 FQNEAQ (reference sequence).

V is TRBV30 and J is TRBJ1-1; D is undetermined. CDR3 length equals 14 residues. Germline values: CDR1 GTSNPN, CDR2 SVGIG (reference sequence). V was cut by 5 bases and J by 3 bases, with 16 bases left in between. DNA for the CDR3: TGTGCCTGGGGAGGGTTAGGTTCTGACACTGAAGCTTTCTTT. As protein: CAWGGLGSDTEAFF.

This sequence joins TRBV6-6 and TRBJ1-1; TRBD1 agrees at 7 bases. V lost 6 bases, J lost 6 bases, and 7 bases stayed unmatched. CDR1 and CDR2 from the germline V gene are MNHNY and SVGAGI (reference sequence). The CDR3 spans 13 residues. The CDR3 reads CASSPDRVPEAFF. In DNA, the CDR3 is TGTGCCAGCAGCCCCGACAGGGTCCCTGAAGCTTTCTTT.

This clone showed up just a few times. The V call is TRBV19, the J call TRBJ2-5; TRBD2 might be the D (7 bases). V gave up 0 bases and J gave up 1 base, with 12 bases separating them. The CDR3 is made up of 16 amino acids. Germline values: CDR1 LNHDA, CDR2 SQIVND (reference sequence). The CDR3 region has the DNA TGTGCCAGTAGTATAGACGCGGGGGCCCGCCAAGAGACCCAGTACTTC. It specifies CASSIDAGARQETQYF.

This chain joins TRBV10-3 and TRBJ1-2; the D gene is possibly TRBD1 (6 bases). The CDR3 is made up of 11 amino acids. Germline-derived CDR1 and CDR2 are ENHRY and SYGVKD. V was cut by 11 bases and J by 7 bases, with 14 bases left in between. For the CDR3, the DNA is TGTGCCGCACAGGGCGAGAGTGGCTACACCTTC. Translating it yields CAAQGESGYTF.

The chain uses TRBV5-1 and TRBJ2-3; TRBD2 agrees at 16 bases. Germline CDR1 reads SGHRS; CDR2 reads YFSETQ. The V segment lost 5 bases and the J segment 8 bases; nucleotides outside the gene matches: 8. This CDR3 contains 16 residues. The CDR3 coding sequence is TGCGCCAGCAGGTCCGGGACTAGCGGGGGGGCCGGTACGCAGTATTTT. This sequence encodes CASRSGTSGGAGTQYF.

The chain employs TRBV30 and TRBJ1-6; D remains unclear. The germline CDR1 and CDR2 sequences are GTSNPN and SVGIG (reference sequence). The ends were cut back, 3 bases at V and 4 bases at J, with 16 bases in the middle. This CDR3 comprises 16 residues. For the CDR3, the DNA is TGTGCCTGGAGCCTCCGGGAACATCGATATAATTCACCCCTCCACTTT. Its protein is CAWSLREHRYNSPLHF.

The CDR3 coding sequence is TGTGCCAGCAGCCACACAGGGGGCAACTATGGCTACACCTTC. This encodes CASSHTGGNYGYTF. The chain joins TRBV7-3 to TRBJ1-2; TRBD1 agrees at 9 bases. Germline V gene sequence: CDR1 SGHTA, CDR2 FQGTGA. V lost 5 bases, J lost 2 bases, and 3 bases stayed unmatched. The CDR3 is 14 residues long. The full variable domain, with the rest looked up from reference TRBV7-3 and TRBJ1-2, is GAGVSQTPSNKVTEKGKYVELRCDPISGHTALYWYRQSLGQGPEFLIYFQGTGAADDSGLPNDRFFAVRPEGSVSTLKIQRTERGDSAVYLCASSHTGGNYGYTFGSGTRLTVV.

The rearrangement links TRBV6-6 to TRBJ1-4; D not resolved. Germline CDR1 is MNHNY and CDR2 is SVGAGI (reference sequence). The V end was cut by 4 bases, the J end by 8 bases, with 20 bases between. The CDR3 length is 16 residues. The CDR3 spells CASSSREGEVVEKLFF. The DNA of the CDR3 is TGTGCCAGCAGTTCCCGGGAGGGAGAAGTCGTAGAAAAACTGTTTTTT.

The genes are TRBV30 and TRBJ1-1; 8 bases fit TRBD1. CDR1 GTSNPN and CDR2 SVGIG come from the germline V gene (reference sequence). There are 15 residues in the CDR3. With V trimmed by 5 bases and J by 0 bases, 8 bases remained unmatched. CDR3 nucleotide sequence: TGTGCCTGGCGGACAGGGTCGGTGCTGAACACTGAAGCTTTCTTT. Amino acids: CAWRTGSVLNTEAFF. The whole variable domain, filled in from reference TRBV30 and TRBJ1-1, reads SQTIHQWPATLVQPVGSPLSLECTVEGTSNPNLYWYRQAAGRGLQLLFYSVGIGQISSEVPQNLSASRPQDRQFILSSKKLLLSDSGFYLCAWRTGSVLNTEAFFGQGTRLTVV.

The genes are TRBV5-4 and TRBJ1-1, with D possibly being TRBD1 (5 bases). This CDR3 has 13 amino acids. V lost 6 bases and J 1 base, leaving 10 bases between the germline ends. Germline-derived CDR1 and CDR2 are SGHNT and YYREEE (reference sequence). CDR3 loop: CASTRRGNTEAFF. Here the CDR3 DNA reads TGTGCCAGCACCCGGAGGGGGAACACTGAAGCTTTCTTT. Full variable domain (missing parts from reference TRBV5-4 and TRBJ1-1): ETGVTQSPTHLIKTRGQQVTLRCSSQSGHNTVSWYQQALGQGPQFIFQYYREEENGRGNFPPRFSGLQFPNYSSELNVNALELDDSALYLCASTRRGNTEAFFGQGTRLTVV.

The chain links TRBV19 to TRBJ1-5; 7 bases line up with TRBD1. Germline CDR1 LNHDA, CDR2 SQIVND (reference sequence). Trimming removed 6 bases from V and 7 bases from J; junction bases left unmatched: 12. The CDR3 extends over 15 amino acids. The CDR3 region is CASRSTGHQRQPQHF. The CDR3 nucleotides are TGTGCCAGTAGATCGACAGGGCACCAAAGGCAGCCCCAGCATTTT.

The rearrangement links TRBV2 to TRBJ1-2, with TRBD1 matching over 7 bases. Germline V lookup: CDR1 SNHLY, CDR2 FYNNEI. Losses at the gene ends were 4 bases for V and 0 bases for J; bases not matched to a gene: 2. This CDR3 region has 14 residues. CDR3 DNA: TGTGCCAGCAGTGGACAGGGCCCTAACTATGGCTACACCTTC. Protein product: CASSGQGPNYGYTF.

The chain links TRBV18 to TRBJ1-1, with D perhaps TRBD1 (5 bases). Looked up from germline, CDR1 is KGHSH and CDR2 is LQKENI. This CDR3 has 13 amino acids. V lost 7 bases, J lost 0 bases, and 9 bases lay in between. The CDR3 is CASYRGMNTEAFF. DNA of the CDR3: TGTGCCAGCTATAGGGGAATGAACACTGAAGCTTTCTTT.

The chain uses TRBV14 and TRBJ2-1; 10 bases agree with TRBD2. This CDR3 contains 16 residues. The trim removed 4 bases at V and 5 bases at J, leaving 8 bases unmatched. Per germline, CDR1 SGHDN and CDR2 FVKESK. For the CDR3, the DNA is TGTGCCAGCAGCCCATTAGCGGGGGGATTTCACAATGAGCAGTTCTTC. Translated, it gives CASSPLAGGFHNEQFF. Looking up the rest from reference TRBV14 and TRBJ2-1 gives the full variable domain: EAGVTQFPSHSVIEKGQTVTLRCDPISGHDNLYWYRRVMGKEIKFLLHFVKESKQDESGMPNNRFLAERTGGTYSTLKVQPAELEDSGVYFCASSPLAGGFHNEQFFGPGTRLTVL.

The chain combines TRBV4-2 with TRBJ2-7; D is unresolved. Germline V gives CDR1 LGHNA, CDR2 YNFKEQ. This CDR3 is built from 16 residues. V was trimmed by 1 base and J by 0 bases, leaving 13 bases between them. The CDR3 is CASSQVSQTSSYEQYF. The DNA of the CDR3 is TGTGCCAGCAGCCAAGTTAGCCAGACGAGCTCCTACGAGCAGTACTTC.

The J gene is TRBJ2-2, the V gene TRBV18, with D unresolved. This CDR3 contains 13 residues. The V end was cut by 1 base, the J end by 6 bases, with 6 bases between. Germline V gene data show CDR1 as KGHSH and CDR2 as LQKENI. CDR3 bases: TGTGCCAGCTCACCACTCAGTGCCGGGGAGCTGTTTTTT. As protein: CASSPLSAGELFF.

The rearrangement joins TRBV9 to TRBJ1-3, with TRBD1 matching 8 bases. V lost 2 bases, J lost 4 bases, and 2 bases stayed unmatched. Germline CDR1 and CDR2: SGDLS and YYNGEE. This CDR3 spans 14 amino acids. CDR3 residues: CASSVGQGGNTIYF. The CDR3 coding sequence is TGTGCCAGCAGCGTCGGACAGGGAGGAAACACCATATATTTT.

The CDR3 here is CASSPGFAGNTEAFF. Written as DNA, the CDR3 is TGTGCCAGCTCACCAGGGTTTGCGGGGAACACTGAAGCTTTCTTT. The chain joins TRBV18 to TRBJ1-1; D not resolved. The CDR3 sequence is 15 residues long. Trimming left V 2 bases short and J 1 base short, with 11 bases between. CDR1 is KGHSH and CDR2 is LQKENI in the germline V gene.

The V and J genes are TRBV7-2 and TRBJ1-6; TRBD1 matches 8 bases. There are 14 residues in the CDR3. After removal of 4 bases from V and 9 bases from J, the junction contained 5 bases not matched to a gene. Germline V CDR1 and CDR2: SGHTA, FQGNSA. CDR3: CASSSGTGGSPLHF. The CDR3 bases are TGTGCCAGCAGCTCCGGGACAGGAGGTTCACCCCTCCACTTT.

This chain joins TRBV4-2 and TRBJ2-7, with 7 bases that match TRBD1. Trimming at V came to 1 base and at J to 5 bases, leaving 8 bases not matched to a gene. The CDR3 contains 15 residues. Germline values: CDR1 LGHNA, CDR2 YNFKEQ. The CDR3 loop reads CASSQARTGQDEQYF. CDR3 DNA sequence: TGTGCCAGCAGCCAAGCCCGGACAGGACAAGACGAGCAGTACTTC.

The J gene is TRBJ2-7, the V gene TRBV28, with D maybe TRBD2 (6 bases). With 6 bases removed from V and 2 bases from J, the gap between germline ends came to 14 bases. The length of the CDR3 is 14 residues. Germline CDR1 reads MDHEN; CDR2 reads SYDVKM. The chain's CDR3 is CASRWPGGTYEQYF. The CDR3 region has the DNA TGTGCCAGCAGATGGCCCGGGGGAACCTACGAGCAGTACTTC.

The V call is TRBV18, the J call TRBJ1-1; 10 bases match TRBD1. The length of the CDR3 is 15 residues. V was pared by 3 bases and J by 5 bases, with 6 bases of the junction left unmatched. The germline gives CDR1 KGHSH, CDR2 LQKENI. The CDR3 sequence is CASSPTGTGETEAFF. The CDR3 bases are TGTGCCAGCTCACCTACCGGGACAGGGGAGACTGAAGCTTTCTTT.

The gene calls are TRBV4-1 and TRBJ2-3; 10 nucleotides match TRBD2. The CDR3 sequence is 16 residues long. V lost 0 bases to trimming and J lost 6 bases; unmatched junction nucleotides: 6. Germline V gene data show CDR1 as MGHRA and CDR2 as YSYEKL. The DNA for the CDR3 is TGCGCCAGCAGCCAAGACGATCGAGCGGGAGGGGATACGCAGTATTTT. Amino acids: CASSQDDRAGGDTQYF.

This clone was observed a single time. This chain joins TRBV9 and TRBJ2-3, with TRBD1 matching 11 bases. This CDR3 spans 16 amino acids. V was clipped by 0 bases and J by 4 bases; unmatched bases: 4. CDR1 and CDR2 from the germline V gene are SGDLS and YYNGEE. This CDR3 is CASSVGGTGGSDTQYF. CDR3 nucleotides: TGTGCCAGCAGCGTAGGCGGGACAGGGGGTTCAGATACGCAGTATTTT.

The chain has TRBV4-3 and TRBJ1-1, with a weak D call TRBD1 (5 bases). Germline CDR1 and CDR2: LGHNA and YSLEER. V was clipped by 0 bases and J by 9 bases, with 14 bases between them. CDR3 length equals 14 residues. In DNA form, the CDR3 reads TGCGCCAGCAGCCAAGATTATTCTGGGGGGAAAGCTTTCTTT. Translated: CASSQDYSGGKAFF.